A selection of T cell receptor beta chains follows, all from one sample in a study of glioma-infiltrating T cells after dendritic cell vaccination. Libraries were prepared by immunoSEQ multiplex PCR; TCRdb keeps only in-frame clonotypes and omits some of them. Altogether 90,000 to 95,000 clones are present, 81% being singletons, with the ten largest covering 2.1%. The sequencing here drew on blood, taken after dendritic cell vaccination. The receptors come from a human donor with glioblastoma. CDR3s include the opening cysteine and the closing phenylalanine or tryptophan. D genes are given only for firm matches. Some rows mark clone size as missing; the rest say once, few, many or name a class of expanded clone.

CDR3 DNA,CDR3 protein,V gene,D gene,clone size,J gene
TGCGCCAGCAGCCCGCGGACTAGCACAGATACGCAGTATTTT,CASSPRTSTDTQYF,TRBV5-1,NA,NA,TRBJ2-3
TGCGCCAGCAGCTCTCAGGGTAATTCACCCCTCCACTTT,CASSSQGNSPLHF,TRBV5-1,NA,NA,TRBJ1-6
TGTGCCAGCAGTGTGGAGGCGAACACTGAAGCTTTCTTT,CASSVEANTEAFF,TRBV6-1,NA,NA,TRBJ1-1
TGTGCCAGTGGGGTCGGACAGGCGAACACCGGGGAGCTGTTTTTT,CASGVGQANTGELFF,TRBV6-6,TRBD1,few,TRBJ2-2
TGTGCCAGCAGCGGGGGGAACTATGGCTACACCTTC,CASSGGNYGYTF,TRBV5-8,NA,NA,TRBJ1-2
TGTGCCAGCAGCTACTGGAACAGGGGTGTCTCTGGGGCCAACGTCCTGACTTTC,CASSYWNRGVSGANVLTF,TRBV5-8,TRBD1,NA,TRBJ2-6
TGCGCCAGCAGTGCCGGTTTAGCCAAAAACATTCAGTACTTC,CASSAGLAKNIQYF,TRBV10-1,NA,NA,TRBJ2-4
TGTGCCATCAGAGAACAGGGGGCTGGAAACACCATATATTTT,CAIREQGAGNTIYF,TRBV10-3,TRBD1,NA,TRBJ1-3
TGTGCCAGCAGCGTCAGGTATTTGGATGAAAAACTGTTTTTT,CASSVRYLDEKLFF,TRBV2,NA,NA,TRBJ1-4
TGTGCCAGCAGCGTGGAGGACAGAAAAAATGAAAAACTGTTTTTT,CASSVEDRKNEKLFF,TRBV9,NA,NA,TRBJ1-4
TGCGCCAGCAGCCCGGACAGGGTAGGCAATCAGCCCCAGCATTTT,CASSPDRVGNQPQHF,TRBV5-1,TRBD1,NA,TRBJ1-5
TGTGCCAGCAGACTAGAACACTACGAGCAGTACTTC,CASRLEHYEQYF,TRBV2,NA,NA,TRBJ2-7
TGTGCCAGCAGCTTAGATCCCCCATATTCACCCCTCCACTTT,CASSLDPPYSPLHF,TRBV11-2,NA,few,TRBJ1-6
TGTGCCAGTAGCACTAGCGGGGGTAGAACCTACGAGCAGTACTTC,CASSTSGGRTYEQYF,TRBV19,TRBD2,NA,TRBJ2-7
TGTGCCAGCTCACCATGGAGAGCGACGAACACTGAAGCTTTCTTT,CASSPWRATNTEAFF,TRBV18,NA,NA,TRBJ1-1
TGTGCCAGCAGCGTGGACAGGGGTAACTATGGCTACACCTTC,CASSVDRGNYGYTF,TRBV5-6,TRBD1,NA,TRBJ1-2
TGTGCCAGCAGCATTGGACAGCCCAATGAGCAGTTCTTC,CASSIGQPNEQFF,TRBV7-9,NA,NA,TRBJ2-1
TGTGCCAGCAGCTCAGACATGAACACTGAAGCTTTCTTT,CASSSDMNTEAFF,TRBV2,NA,NA,TRBJ1-1
TGTGCCAGCAGCAAAGTCAGCCTGCTAGCGGGGGGGCCCGGTTTTCGTGATACGCAGTATTTT,CASSKVSLLAGGPGFRDTQYF,TRBV21-1,NA,NA,TRBJ2-3
TGTGCCAGCAGATCTTCAGGGGCAAACTATGGCTACACCTTC,CASRSSGANYGYTF,TRBV7-9,NA,NA,TRBJ1-2
TGTGCCAGCAGGGGCCGGGGGAACCCCTACGAGCAGTACTTC,CASRGRGNPYEQYF,TRBV2,NA,NA,TRBJ2-7
TGCGCCAGCAGTAGGCGGGGCCCCCCTGTCCAAGAGACCCAGTACTTC,CASSRRGPPVQETQYF,TRBV5-1,NA,NA,TRBJ2-5
TGCGCCAGCAGCAAGACACGGGATTGGGGTGGCTACACCTTC,CASSKTRDWGGYTF,TRBV5-1,NA,NA,TRBJ1-2
TGTGCCAGCAGCCATGACAGGCAAAACACAGATACGCAGTATTTT,CASSHDRQNTDTQYF,TRBV9,NA,NA,TRBJ2-3
TGCGCCAGCAGCCCTAGGACAGGGGTAGAGACCCAGTACTTC,CASSPRTGVETQYF,TRBV5-1,TRBD1,NA,TRBJ2-5
TGTGCCAGCAGTTTATCCCGAGGGTTAGCGGGGGGGTCACTTACAGATACGCAGTATTTT,CASSLSRGLAGGSLTDTQYF,TRBV27,TRBD2,NA,TRBJ2-3
TGTGCCAGTAGGGACAGGGGGGAGTCCTATAATTCACCCCTCCACTTT,CASRDRGESYNSPLHF,TRBV19,TRBD1,NA,TRBJ1-6
TGTGCGGGAAGGAGGTCAGCGAACACAGATACGCAGTATTTT,CAGRRSANTDTQYF,TRBV30,NA,NA,TRBJ2-3
TGCGCCAGCAGCCCTTGGGGGGGCGGCGGGGTGAACACTGAAGCTTTCTTT,CASSPWGGGGVNTEAFF,TRBV5-1,NA,NA,TRBJ1-1
TGCGCCAGCCGAAATGGGCTAGCGGGAGGAATGGGCGGGGAGCTGTTTTTT,CASRNGLAGGMGGELFF,TRBV4-1,TRBD2,NA,TRBJ2-2
TGTGCCAGCAGTAGAACAGGGGTAGCTGAGCAGTTCTTC,CASSRTGVAEQFF,TRBV27,TRBD1,NA,TRBJ2-1
TGTGCCAGCCGGACAAGCAGTGATGGCTACACCTTC,CASRTSSDGYTF,TRBV6-5,NA,NA,TRBJ1-2
TGTGCCAGCAGCGCAACCGGGACAGTCTACAATGAGCAGTTCTTC,CASSATGTVYNEQFF,TRBV5-5,TRBD1,few,TRBJ2-1
TGTGCCAGCAGCTCCCCTCCGGGAGGGCGGGATGAGCAGTTCTTC,CASSSPPGGRDEQFF,TRBV9,TRBD2,NA,TRBJ2-1
TGTGCCAGCTCACCAGTACGGGGAGACTCTGGAAACACCATATATTTT,CASSPVRGDSGNTIYF,TRBV18,NA,NA,TRBJ1-3